The 25 T cell receptor beta chains given below trace back to one sample, sequenced in a study of T cells expressing NK-cell markers. TCRdb derives one entry per CDR3 protein from the 5' RACE reads, leaving out DNA. The specimen's table records some 140,000 distinct CDR3 sequences. The sample consisted of blood T cells: a sorted CD56 or NKG2C T cell subset, CD4+ or CD8+ T cells, or bulk PBMC T cells (not recorded which). These receptors were obtained from a woman aged 45-60 years in good health.

The CDR3 here is CASSAGPAGLSTDTQYF. J is TRBJ2-3 and V is TRBV6-6; absent DNA, TCRdb's TRBD2 call cannot be checked. CDR3 length equals 17 residues. Germline loops: CDR1 MNHNY, CDR2 SVGAGI (reference sequence).

This chain connects TRBV11-2 to TRBJ2-1; TCRdb gives TRBD2 as the D gene, but with no DNA this cannot be confirmed. CDR3 size: 15 residues. Germline lookup yields CDR1 SGHAT and CDR2 FQNNGV. CDR3 sequence: CASSLVAGEESEQFF. The full variable domain, with the rest looked up from reference TRBV11-2 and TRBJ2-1, is EAGVAQSPRYKIIEKRQSVAFWCNPISGHATLYWYQQILGQGPKLLIQFQNNGVVDDSQLPKDRFSAERLKGVDSTLKIQPAKLEDSAVYLCASSLVAGEESEQFFGPGTRLTVL.

This chain joins TRBV7-9 and TRBJ1-4. The CDR3 has 14 residues. Per germline, CDR1 SEHNR and CDR2 FQNEAQ (reference sequence). This chain's CDR3 is CASSLVGRNEKLFF.

The chain combines TRBV12-3 or TRBV12-4 with TRBJ2-4. This CDR3 region has 15 residues. CDR3: CASSLQSLAKNIQYF.

The chain has TRBV7-7 and TRBJ2-1; the D call from TCRdb, TRBD2, cannot be confirmed without DNA. CDR3 length: 16 residues. The germline CDR1 and CDR2 sequences are SSHAT and FNYEAQ (reference sequence). The CDR3 is CASSTGGSPSYNEQFF.

The CDR3 region is CASSASRAGRDNEQFF. This chain joins TRBV12-3 or TRBV12-4 and TRBJ2-1; TCRdb returns TRBD2, unconfirmable since there is no DNA. The CDR3 covers 16 residues.

This chain connects TRBV5-6 to TRBJ2-2; the TRBD2 assignment by TCRdb is unverifiable without DNA. Germline values: CDR1 SGHDT, CDR2 YYEEEE. This CDR3 is built from 16 residues. The CDR3 loop reads CASSRGLAGVSGELFF.

The chain joins TRBV4-1 to TRBJ2-2; with no DNA, the TCRdb D assignment of TRBD2 cannot be verified. CDR3 length: 14 residues. The germline V gene encodes CDR1 MGHRA and CDR2 YSYEKL. CDR3: CASSQTGDTGELFF.

The V gene is TRBV2, the J gene TRBJ2-3; TCRdb proposes TRBD2, but this gene call is untestable without DNA. Germline V CDR1 and CDR2: SNHLY, FYNNEI. This CDR3 region has 18 residues. This chain's CDR3 is CASSEAVLGLAGLDTQYF. The full variable domain, completed using reference TRBV2 and TRBJ2-3, is EPEVTQTPSHQVTQMGQEVILRCVPISNHLYFYWYRQILGQKVEFLVSFYNNEISEKSEIFDDQFSVERPDGSNFTLKIRSTKLEDSAMYFCASSEAVLGLAGLDTQYFGPGTRLTVL.

V is TRBV27 and J is TRBJ2-7. CDR3 length: 16 amino acids. The germline V gene encodes CDR1 MNHEY and CDR2 SMNVEV (reference sequence). The CDR3 region is CASSLSVRHLTYEQYF.

The chain couples TRBV6-2 or TRBV6-3 to TRBJ2-1. Germline loops: CDR1 MNHEY, CDR2 SVGEGT. The CDR3 runs 11 residues. The CDR3 protein is CASSETQEQFF.

This chain links TRBV2 with TRBJ2-1. The CDR3 has 11 residues. The germline CDR1 and CDR2 sequences are SNHLY and FYNNEI. CDR3 sequence: CASSQNNEQFF.

The chain carries TRBV18 and TRBJ2-7. The CDR3 length is 15 residues. CDR1 is KGHSH and CDR2 is LQKENI in the germline V gene. The chain's CDR3 is CASSPLDRGSDEQYF. Complete variable domain (other parts from reference TRBV18 and TRBJ2-7): NAGVMQNPRHLVRRRGQEARLRCSPMKGHSHVYWYRQLPEEGLKFMVYLQKENIIDESGMPKERFSAEFPKEGPSILRIQQVVRGDSAAYFCASSPLDRGSDEQYFGPGTRLTVT.

The chain uses TRBV6-5 and TRBJ2-3; the D call of TRBD2 rests on TCRdb alone, since no DNA is present to check it. Germline V gives CDR1 MNHEY, CDR2 SVGAGI. The CDR3 has 16 residues. The CDR3 loop reads CASSSGLAGVVDTQYF.

This chain links TRBV7-9 with TRBJ1-2. The CDR3 extends over 12 amino acids. CDR1 SEHNR and CDR2 FQNEAQ come from the germline V gene (reference sequence). The CDR3 spells CASSPGLDGYTF.

The V and J genes are TRBV7-9 and TRBJ1-1; TCRdb selects TRBD1, and the lack of DNA leaves this call unchecked. CDR3 length equals 17 residues. The germline V gene has CDR1 SEHNR and CDR2 FQNEAQ (reference sequence). Here the CDR3 reads CASSPRDRTGLNTEAFF.

CDR3 region: CSVDTSQGAGELFF. The chain uses TRBV29-1 and TRBJ2-2; lacking DNA, the TRBD1 call made by TCRdb goes unchecked. The CDR3 sequence is 14 residues long. Germline values: CDR1 SQVTM, CDR2 ANQGSEA.

The gene calls are TRBV9 and TRBJ2-7; checking the TCRdb D call of TRBD1 is not possible without DNA. This CDR3 contains 14 residues. Germline CDR1 reads SGDLS; CDR2 reads YYNGEE. The CDR3 sequence: CASSPRQGAGEQYF.

J is TRBJ2-1 and V is TRBV20-1; TCRdb's D call, TRBD2, is unchecked because there is no DNA. CDR3 length: 12 amino acids. Germline values: CDR1 DFQATT, CDR2 SNEGSKA (reference sequence). The CDR3 loop reads CSARDGTAEQFF.

The V gene is TRBV28, the J gene TRBJ1-5; checking the TCRdb D call of TRBD1 is not possible without DNA. The CDR3 extends over 16 amino acids. Germline-derived CDR1 and CDR2 are MDHEN and SYDVKM. CDR3: CASSLTGGPILGPQHF.

CDR3 residues: CASSPHNEQFF. The V and J genes are TRBV18 and TRBJ2-1. The CDR3 spans 11 residues. Germline V gene lookup returns CDR1 KGHSH and CDR2 LQKENI.

The J gene is TRBJ2-1, the V gene TRBV5-5; TCRdb outputs TRBD2, but without DNA this stays unchecked. The CDR3 is 17 amino acids. Germline CDR1 is SGHKS and CDR2 is YYEKEE (reference sequence). The CDR3 here is CASSVAETSVNYNEQFF.

This sequence joins TRBV24-1 and TRBJ1-2. The CDR3 totals 13 residues. Germline V gives CDR1 KGHDR, CDR2 SFDVKD. The CDR3 here is CATSDLSGYGYTF.

The J gene is TRBJ2-3, the V gene TRBV12-3 or TRBV12-4; TCRdb names TRBD2, which stays unverified in the absence of DNA. The CDR3 length is 15 residues. The CDR3: CASSLTSGTTDTQYF.

J is TRBJ1-1 and V is TRBV27; there is no DNA to check the TCRdb D call of TRBD1. The CDR3 contains 13 residues. Germline V CDR1 and CDR2: MNHEY, SMNVEV (reference sequence). The CDR3 loop reads CASSFGGLTEAFF.